The T cell receptor beta chain under discussion was sequenced for a study of blood T cells in healthy people across ages. V was trimmed by 9 bases and J by 6 bases, leaving 18 bases between them. The germline V gene has CDR1 SNHLY and CDR2 FYNNEI. CDR3 length: 14 residues. Whenever a sample was processed, at least 6.5 million PBMCs were isolated. The extraction recovered at least 5.5 micrograms of total RNA per sample. It was with a sample-barcoded 5' primer and a J-beta primer mix that a second PCR of about 6 to 12 cycles was run. TCRdb independently ran MiXCR on the 5' RACE reads; one entry per CDR3 protein. The sample shows about 1.6 million distinct CDR3 sequences, 34% of them seen only once.

J is TRBJ2-1 and V is TRBV2, with D tentatively TRBD2 (6 bases). This receptor was taken from a woman between 25 and 40 years old in good health. The sample comprised blood. CDR3 DNA: TGTGCCAGTGGCAGGGACTCCCCTTCCAATGAGCAGTTCTTC. Its translation is CASGRDSPSNEQFF.